The clone carrying this TCR beta chain was observed at least ten times. Its antigen is undetermined. The sample originates from a study of regulatory T cells in long-lasting Graves disease. The wider study: Persistent cases were those of Graves' disease that involved over 5 years of antithyroid drugs with positive TSH receptor antibodies.

Broader study findings: The study found lower TCR diversity in persistent Graves' patients than in newly diagnosed ones. Persistent patients shared more public clonotypes (about 2,700) than new patients (nearly 1,000).

The sample's time point: persistent/refractory GD, antithyroid drugs over 5 years with positive TRAb. Isolated PBMC RNA provided the starting material for the TCR library. The authors built TCR beta libraries using iRepertoire HTBI primers and Arm-PCR of CDR3 regions. TCRdb redid the calling of the multiplex PCR reads with MiXCR, one entry per CDR3 protein. The repertoire consists of 350,000 to 450,000 distinct CDR3 sequences, with roughly 25% occurring once and the leading ten covering 28%. The material sequenced was peripheral blood mononuclear cells (PBMCs), taken when the disease was refractory, from a patient treated with antithyroid drugs. The sequence derives from a woman in her 40s with Graves disease.

The CDR3 DNA sequence: TGTGCCAGCAGTTTACCCCACCATGGGGGTAAGTACGAGCAGTACTTC. It is translated as CASSLPHHGGKYEQYF. The gene calls are TRBV28 and TRBJ2-7; D may match TRBD1 or TRBD2 (5 bases each). Germline lookup yields CDR1 MDHEN and CDR2 SYDVKM. The ends were cut back, 2 bases at V and 4 bases at J, with 18 bases in the middle. The CDR3 consists of 16 residues.